A single T cell receptor (beta chain) is shown here with its context. Its antigen is undetermined. Trimming cost V 0 bases and J 6 bases, with 15 bases left between them. CDR3 length: 16 residues. Germline V gives CDR1 KGHSH, CDR2 LQKENI. Time point of the sample: week 35, safety follow-up. Alongside topical imiquimod, each dose of vaccine comprised 300 ug of mutant IDH1 20-mer peptide. This specimen comes from a study of a mutant IDH1 vaccine in newly diagnosed glioma. Overall study: Previous care, which was radiotherapy, temozolomide, or both, most often involved both.

Sequencing was performed with immunoSEQ multiplex PCR; in TCRdb, only in-frame clones are kept and a portion is missing. The sample contains around 57,000 clones, under 90% of which appear only once. Study observations and caveats: Evidence of vaccine-induced immune responses was documented in 85% to 95% of patients.

Sequencing used PBMCs, obtained from a glioma patient whose treatment included an IDH1 peptide vaccine. The chain has TRBV18 and TRBJ2-1; D could derive from TRBD1 or TRBD2 (6 bases each). The sequence was obtained from a man aged 25-45 years with glioma. CDR3 sequence: CASSPPVGGASNEQFF. CDR3 nucleotides: TGTGCCAGCTCACCACCGGTGGGGGGCGCGAGCAATGAGCAGTTCTTC. The variable domain in full, with the rest retrieved from reference TRBV18 and TRBJ2-1, is NAGVMQNPRHLVRRRGQEARLRCSPMKGHSHVYWYRQLPEEGLKFMVYLQKENIIDESGMPKERFSAEFPKEGPSILRIQQVVRGDSAAYFCASSPPVGGASNEQFFGPGTRLTVL.